These 27 T cell receptor beta chains were sequenced from one sample in a study of neurological immune-mediated disorders (dated by TCRdb to the late 2010s). The library was obtained by 5' RACE. Sequencer: Illumina HiSeq 2500. The public reads were reprocessed in TCRdb via fastp at Q25 and MiXCR, keeping in-frame beta chains. Merged by CDR3 protein, the rows form single entries marked with the most common genes and DNA. Recorded for this sample are fewer than 75,000 distinct CDR3 sequences; less than 5.5% of them occurred a single time. The ten largest make up about 6.9% of the sample. The specimen sequenced was PBMCs. The receptor source for this set is a man aged 25 to 40 with multiple sclerosis.

In its sample, this clonotype was seen a few times. The rearrangement uses TRBV12-3 or TRBV12-4 and TRBJ2-5; unclear D gene. There are 13 residues in the CDR3. Trimming took off 3 bases at V and 4 bases at J, with 9 bases between the two ends. DNA for the CDR3: TGTGCCAGCAGTTTCGGAGTCCGAGAGACCCAGTACTTC. It is translated as CASSFGVRETQYF.

V is TRBV4-1 and J is TRBJ1-5; no reliable D call. Trimming stripped 1 base from V and 10 bases from J, with 17 bases between. This CDR3 has 15 residues. Germline V gene sequence: CDR1 MGHRA, CDR2 YSYEKL. CDR3: CASSQGPAVPGPQHF. The DNA of the CDR3 is TGCGCCAGCAGCCAAGGGCCGGCAGTACCGGGACCCCAGCATTTT.

There are a few counts of this clonotype. J is TRBJ1-1 and V is TRBV20-1; D is unclear. The CDR3 loop spans 13 amino acids. Looked up from germline, CDR1 is DFQATT and CDR2 is SNEGSKA (reference sequence). The V gene lost 6 bases and the J gene lost 0 bases, with 11 bases spanning the gap. The CDR3 region has the DNA TGCAGTGCGTCCCGGGCGGTGAACACTGAAGCTTTCTTT. Its translation: CSASRAVNTEAFF.

The CDR3 bases are TGCGCCAGCAGCCACTTGGGCCGGGCCCAGAACACTGAAGCTTTCTTT. Its protein product is CASSHLGRAQNTEAFF. The J gene is TRBJ1-1, the V gene TRBV4-1; D uncertain. V lost 3 bases to trimming and J lost 1 base, with 15 bases between them. CDR1 MGHRA and CDR2 YSYEKL come from the germline V gene. This CDR3 comprises 16 residues.

This clonotype was seen many times. The J gene is TRBJ1-1, the V gene TRBV5-1; D gene unclear. CDR3 length: 14 residues. Per the germline V gene, CDR1 is SGHRS and CDR2 is YFSETQ. Trimming left V 0 bases short and J 0 bases short, with 6 bases between. This CDR3 is CASSLDHLNTEAFF. CDR3 coding DNA: TGCGCCAGCAGCTTGGACCACCTGAACACTGAAGCTTTCTTT.

This sequence joins TRBV20-1 and TRBJ1-5; a weak D match, TRBD1 (5 bases). Germline V gene sequence: CDR1 DFQATT, CDR2 SNEGSKA (reference sequence). V lost 7 bases and J 0 bases, leaving 22 bases between the germline ends. This CDR3 contains 17 residues. CDR3 nucleotide sequence: TGCAGTGTGTTTACCGGGACGGCCGCTTATAGCAATCAGCCCCAGCATTTT. Its translation is CSVFTGTAAYSNQPQHF.

Many counts were recorded for this clonotype. Here the CDR3 reads CASSLGQLNEAFF. DNA of the CDR3: TGCGCCAGCAGCTTGGGACAGTTGAATGAAGCTTTCTTT. The chain links TRBV5-1 to TRBJ1-1; the D gene is possibly TRBD1 (5 bases). The germline V and J ends were trimmed by 0 bases and 7 bases, with 10 bases remaining between them. The CDR3 totals 13 residues. Germline loops: CDR1 SGHRS, CDR2 YFSETQ.

This clonotype came up many times. The chain joins TRBV20-1 to TRBJ1-2, with D hard to call. Trimming pared 0 bases from V and 7 bases from J, leaving 15 bases between. Germline CDR1 is DFQATT and CDR2 is SNEGSKA (reference sequence). This CDR3 has 14 amino acids. CDR3 nucleotide sequence: TGCAGTGCTAGAGATACAGAAGGGTATGGTGGCTACACCTTC. Amino acid sequence: CSARDTEGYGGYTF.

This clonotype was counted a few times. The V gene is TRBV6-5, the J gene TRBJ2-7; 9 positions agree with TRBD1. The J segment lost 5 bases and the V segment lost 0 bases, leaving 11 bases of the junction unmatched. The CDR3 contains 17 residues. Per the germline V gene, CDR1 is MNHEY and CDR2 is SVGAGI. CDR3 coding DNA: TGTGCCAGCAGTTACTCGGTCAAGGCGACAGGGGGAAACGAGCAGTACTTC. This gives the protein CASSYSVKATGGNEQYF.

The sample holds many counts of this clonotype. The chain is built from TRBV20-1 and TRBJ1-1; 7 nucleotides match TRBD1. V lost 1 base and J lost 7; bases outside the gene matches: 6. The CDR3 has 13 residues. Germline assignment: CDR1 DFQATT and CDR2 SNEGSKA (reference sequence). CDR3 DNA: TGCAGTGCTAGAGGTAGGGGGCGCGGTGAAGCTTTCTTT. This gives the protein CSARGRGRGEAFF.

This clonotype has ten or more counts. Here the CDR3 reads CASSFGGETQYF. Written as DNA, the CDR3 is TGTGCCAGCAGTTTTGGGGGAGAGACCCAGTACTTC. The V call is TRBV12-3 or TRBV12-4, the J call TRBJ2-5, with D perhaps assigned TRBD1 or TRBD2 (5 bases each). Trimming left V 3 bases short and J 4 bases short, with 6 bases between. The CDR3 covers 12 residues.

This clonotype was recorded many times. The V and J genes are TRBV9 and TRBJ2-1; D unresolved. This CDR3 has 12 amino acids. Trimming removed 0 bases at V and 16 bases at J, with 14 bases between. The V gene's germline CDR1 is SGDLS and CDR2 YYNGEE. The CDR3 spells CASSVEGIIKFF. CDR3 nucleotides: TGTGCCAGCAGCGTAGAAGGCATCATCAAATTCTTC.

This clonotype was seen at least ten times. The rearrangement links TRBV20-1 to TRBJ1-1; weak D call: TRBD1 (6 bases). CDR1 is DFQATT, CDR2 SNEGSKA, per germline (reference sequence). Deletions cut 1 base from V and 4 bases from J, with 19 bases between. The CDR3 runs 16 residues. CDR3: CSARVFRAGESTEAFF. CDR3 DNA: TGCAGTGCTAGAGTATTCCGGGCAGGGGAAAGCACTGAAGCTTTCTTT.

This clonotype was counted ten times or more. The chain joins TRBV6-6 to TRBJ1-1; D possibly corresponds to TRBD1 (6 bases). Germline V lookup: CDR1 MNHNY, CDR2 SVGAGI (reference sequence). CDR3 size: 11 residues. V was trimmed by 7 bases and J by 4 bases, leaving 7 bases between them. This CDR3 is CASIQGTEAFF. The CDR3 region has the DNA TGTGCCAGCATACAGGGCACTGAAGCTTTCTTT.

This clonotype was picked up a small number of times. This chain links TRBV29-1 with TRBJ1-1; D is perhaps TRBD1 (6 bases). CDR3 length: 13 amino acids. CDR1 is SQVTM and CDR2 is ANQGSEA in the germline V gene. V lost 5 bases, J lost 1 base, and 11 bases lay in between. The chain's CDR3 is CSVSQGKNTEAFF. CDR3 in DNA: TGCAGCGTTTCCCAGGGGAAGAACACTGAAGCTTTCTTT.

At least ten counts were recorded for this clonotype. The genes are TRBV27 and TRBJ2-7, with 10 bases lining up with TRBD1. The CDR3 sequence is 15 residues long. Germline V lookup: CDR1 MNHEY, CDR2 SMNVEV (reference sequence). V trimming: 7 bases; J trimming: 6 bases; junction bases outside the gene matches: 12. CDR3 sequence (DNA): TGTGCCAGCAAGTCCGGGACAGGGGTATTAGGCGAGCAGTACTTC. Encoded protein: CASKSGTGVLGEQYF.

Worth noting for this clonotype: A much larger clone differs from this one at a single base, so this may be a read error. The V call is TRBV2, the J call TRBJ1-6, with no clear D. There are 13 residues in the CDR3. CDR1 and CDR2 from the germline V gene are SNHLY and FYNNEI. As DNA, the CDR3 is TGTGCCAGCGGCGCGCGGGGAAATTCACCCCTCAACTTT. Translation: CASGARGNSPLNF.

This clonotype was picked up a small number of times. The V and J genes are TRBV27 and TRBJ1-2; D is possibly TRBD1 (5 bases). The CDR3 runs 14 residues. CDR1 is MNHEY and CDR2 is SMNVEV in the germline V gene (reference sequence). The V and J ends lost 6 bases and 7 bases respectively, with 18 bases between them. In nucleotides, the CDR3 is TGTGCCAGCAGCTTCCGGGGCGGGCACGGTGGCTACACCTTC. Translating it yields CASSFRGGHGGYTF.

This clonotype has ten or more counts. This chain uses TRBV12-3 or TRBV12-4 with TRBJ2-7; no reliable D call. Trimming removed 7 bases from V and 1 base from J, with 11 bases in between. This CDR3 has 13 residues. Here the CDR3 reads CASTPGPSYEQYF. The CDR3 DNA sequence: TGTGCCAGCACTCCCGGACCGTCCTACGAGCAGTACTTC.

This clonotype was seen ten or more times. The chain carries TRBV5-1 and TRBJ1-1; D unresolved. CDR3 size: 14 residues. Trimming removed 0 bases at V and 4 bases at J, with 10 bases between. The germline gives CDR1 SGHRS, CDR2 YFSETQ. Here the CDR3 reads CASSLVGWTTEAFF. DNA for the CDR3: TGCGCCAGCAGCTTGGTCGGATGGACCACTGAAGCTTTCTTT.

This clonotype occurred many times. The gene calls are TRBV20-1 and TRBJ1-1; D uncertain. Trimming pared 5 bases from V and 8 bases from J, leaving 12 bases between. The CDR3 is 11 residues long. Germline V CDR1 and CDR2: DFQATT, SNEGSKA (reference sequence). The CDR3 sequence: CSASGLLEAFF. CDR3 nucleotide sequence: TGCAGTGCTTCCGGACTGTTAGAAGCTTTCTTT.

By proportion, this clonotype is medium-sized. The chain uses TRBV20-1 and TRBJ1-2; D may be TRBD1 (6 bases). CDR3 length: 14 amino acids. The germline V and J ends were trimmed by 2 bases and 1 base, with 11 bases remaining between them. Looked up from germline, CDR1 is DFQATT and CDR2 is SNEGSKA (reference sequence). The CDR3 spells CSARRRQVNYGYTF. For the CDR3, the DNA is TGCAGTGCTAGACGCAGACAGGTTAACTATGGCTACACCTTC.

In its sample, this clonotype was seen many times. This chain joins TRBV4-1 and TRBJ1-2, with 7 bases lining up with TRBD1. Looked up from germline, CDR1 is MGHRA and CDR2 is YSYEKL. Trimming cost V 6 bases and J 2 bases; bases outside gene matches: 6. The CDR3 has 14 residues. The CDR3 sequence is CASSPGQSNYGYTF. In DNA, the CDR3 is TGCGCCAGCAGTCCGGGACAGAGCAACTATGGCTACACCTTC.

This clonotype was seen at least ten times. The V and J genes are TRBV5-1 and TRBJ1-1; the D gene is possibly TRBD1 (5 bases). Deletions cut 4 bases from V and 3 bases from J, with 16 bases between. CDR1 is SGHRS and CDR2 is YFSETQ in the germline V gene. The CDR3 runs 15 residues. As DNA, the CDR3 is TGCGCCAGCAGCGGGGGAGGGGTTTATGACACTGAAGCTTTCTTT. Translated, it gives CASSGGGVYDTEAFF.

This clonotype was recorded a few times. The chain links TRBV12-2 to TRBJ2-2; TRBD2 was called by the table and not checked on the DNA. TRBV12-2 is given as a pseudogene. The CDR3 runs 18 residues. The CDR3 region is CASREGLAGAANTGELFF. In nucleotides, the CDR3 is TGTGCAAGTCGCGAAGGACTAGCGGGGGCAGCGAACACCGGGGAGCTGTTTTTT.

This clonotype was seen at least ten times. The chain joins TRBV9 to TRBJ1-2; 7 bases line up with TRBD1. The CDR3 loop spans 13 amino acids. In germline, CDR1 is SGDLS, CDR2 YYNGEE. V shed 4 bases and J 4 bases; nucleotides not matched to a gene: 4. In DNA, the CDR3 is TGTGCCAGCAGCACCAGACAGGGCTATGGCTACACCTTC. Amino acids: CASSTRQGYGYTF.

This clonotype was seen at least ten times. The rearrangement joins TRBV3-1 to TRBJ2-5; no definite D call. The V and J ends lost 3 bases and 4 bases respectively, with 6 bases between them. Germline V lookup: CDR1 LGHDT, CDR2 YNNKEL (reference sequence). This CDR3 is 12 amino acids long. This CDR3 reads CASSQAGETQYF. DNA of the CDR3: TGTGCCAGCAGCCAGGCAGGAGAGACCCAGTACTTC.